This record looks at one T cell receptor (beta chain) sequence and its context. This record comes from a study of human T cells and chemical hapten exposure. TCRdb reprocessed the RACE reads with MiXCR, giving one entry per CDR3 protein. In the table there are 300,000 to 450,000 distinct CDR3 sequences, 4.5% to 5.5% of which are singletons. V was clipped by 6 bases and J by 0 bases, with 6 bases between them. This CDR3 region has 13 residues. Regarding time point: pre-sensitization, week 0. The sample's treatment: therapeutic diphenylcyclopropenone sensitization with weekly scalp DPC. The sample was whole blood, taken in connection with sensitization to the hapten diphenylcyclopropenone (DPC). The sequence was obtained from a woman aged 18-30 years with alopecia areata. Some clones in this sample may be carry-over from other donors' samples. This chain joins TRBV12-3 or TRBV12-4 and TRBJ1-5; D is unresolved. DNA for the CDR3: TGTGCCAGCAGGTCTTATAGCAATCAGCCCCAGCATTTT. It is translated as CASRSYSNQPQHF.